The present T cell receptor beta chain was sequenced within a study of Tregs in tolerant kidney transplant recipients. Points on this clone: Antigen: not known.

The germline V gene encodes CDR1 SGHNT and CDR2 YENEEA. This CDR3 is built from 15 residues. Trimming took 2 bases from V and 3 from J, leaving 14 bases between them. CD4+CD25+CD127- Tregs, CD4+CD25- non-Tregs, CD4 and CD8 cells were sorted. Produced via immunoSEQ multiplex PCR; TCRdb's table is partial and in-frame only. The sample carries over 50,000 clones, more than 70% recorded once. General study findings and limits: Biological reproducibility was not directly addressed, but technical replication error appeared minimal. Few patients were studied, so findings need validation in larger groups. Activated donor B cell expansion appeared to reveal the most relevant donor-specific TCRbeta repertoire.

The sequencing input was CD4+ T cells from blood. The TCR was taken from a human donor in good health. The gene calls are TRBV11-3 and TRBJ2-7; no clear D. In nucleotides, the CDR3 is TGTGCCAGCAGCTTATTCAGTGCGGATTACTACGAGCAGTACTTC. Translating gives CASSLFSADYYEQYF.